This TCR beta chain was identified during a study of identical twins. Study conclusions and caveats: Cord blood beta clonotypes present at high abundance carried fewer insertions; no such pattern appeared in memory repertoires. Weaker excess twin sharing was observed in beta out-of-frame sequences.

V shed 0 bases and J 1 base; nucleotides not matched to a gene: 2. Germline V gene data show CDR1 as SGHKS and CDR2 as YYEKEE (reference sequence). The CDR3 consists of 16 residues. TCRdb used MiXCR to reprocess the 5' RACE reads, holding one entry per CDR3 protein. The sample carries hundreds of thousands of distinct CDR3 sequences, 8% to 9% recorded once. This clonotype was seen many times. What it binds is unknown. Another study also made use of these data, one on yellow fever vaccine responses in identical twins. From that paper: The T cell response to vaccination in identical twins was reportedly partly convergent and partly personalized.

The receptor's source is a woman aged 18-35 years in good health. J is TRBJ2-3 and V is TRBV5-5; 10 bases fit TRBD2. Material: PBMCs. This CDR3 reads CASSLVGTSGTDTQYF. The CDR3 coding sequence is TGTGCCAGCAGCTTGGTGGGGACTAGCGGCACAGATACGCAGTATTTT.